These T cell receptor beta chains were read from a single sample in a study of OX40 agonist ivuxolimab in advanced cancers. Clones were sequenced by immunoSEQ multiplex PCR, and TCRdb holds only the in-frame ones, with some missing. The sample shows 60,000 to 85,000 clones, roughly 90% of them seen only once. The specimen was CD4+ or CD8+ T cells sorted from blood, collected in a trial of the OX40 agonist ivuxolimab. The source is an adult with an advanced solid tumor such as melanoma, head and neck, liver or kidney cancer. Both conserved end residues are part of each CDR3. The D gene is left open where the match is weak. Rows give clone size only sometimes, using once, few, many, or a class for an expanded clone.

V	D	J	size	CDR3	DNA
TRBV21-1	.	TRBJ2-3	.	CAAGSGRHTDTQYF	TGTGCCGCCGGCAGCGGGAGGCACACAGATACGCAGTATTTT
TRBV18	.	TRBJ1-2	.	CASSPVDNGYTF	TGTGCCAGCTCACCAGTGGACAATGGCTACACCTTC
TRBV28	TRBD1	TRBJ2-1	.	CASRAGQGIWLIRAEQFF	TGTGCCAGCAGGGCGGGACAGGGGATTTGGCTTATCAGGGCTGAGCAGTTCTTC
TRBV30	.	TRBJ1-4	.	CAWSQGHGEKLFF	TGTGCCTGGAGCCAAGGTCACGGTGAAAAACTGTTTTTT
TRBV7-9	TRBD2	TRBJ2-5	once	CASSFKAGGRETQYF	TGTGCCAGCAGCTTCAAGGCGGGAGGACGGGAGACCCAGTACTTC
TRBV19	TRBD2	TRBJ2-7	.	CASNQTSLSYYEQYF	TGTGCCAGTAACCAGACTAGCCTATCCTACTACGAGCAGTACTTC
TRBV5-1	.	TRBJ2-5	.	CASSAQDGRSETQYF	TGCGCCAGCAGCGCTCAGGATGGGAGATCGGAGACCCAGTACTTC
TRBV18	.	TRBJ2-7	.	CASSFEQAYEQYF	TGTGCCAGCTCTTTTGAGCAGGCCTACGAGCAGTACTTC
TRBV5-1	TRBD2	TRBJ2-7	.	CASSMGLAPTYEQYF	TGCGCCAGCAGCATGGGACTAGCGCCTACCTACGAGCAGTACTTC
TRBV19	TRBD2	TRBJ2-7	.	CASSMIGGSRYEQYF	TGTGCCAGTAGTATGATAGGCGGGAGTCGCTACGAGCAGTACTTC
TRBV11-3	TRBD1	TRBJ2-5	.	CASSKRTGGLETQYF	TGTGCCAGCAGCAAACGGACAGGGGGCTTGGAGACCCAGTACTTC
TRBV4-2	TRBD1	TRBJ1-1	.	CASSQTGTDLTEAFF	TGTGCCAGCAGCCAAACCGGGACAGACCTTACAGAAGCTTTCTTT
TRBV30	.	TRBJ1-2	.	CAWSLQTSLANYGYTF	TGTGCCTGGAGTCTACAAACCTCACTAGCTAACTATGGCTACACCTTC
TRBV7-2	TRBD1	TRBJ2-3	.	CASSFAGTGGRDTQYF	TGTGCCAGCAGTTTCGCCGGGACAGGGGGGAGAGATACGCAGTATTTT
TRBV7-2	TRBD2	TRBJ2-1	.	CASSPGLAWNEQFF	TGTGCCAGCAGTCCGGGACTAGCATGGAATGAGCAGTTCTTC
TRBV5-1	.	TRBJ1-3	.	CASSPVEHPNTIYF	TGCGCCAGCAGTCCCGTTGAACATCCTAACACCATATATTTT
TRBV7-2	.	TRBJ2-5	.	CASSPLGFQETQYF	TGTGCCAGCAGCCCGCTGGGTTTTCAAGAGACCCAGTACTTC
TRBV9	TRBD1	TRBJ2-3	.	CASSATGLTDTQYF	TGTGCCAGCAGCGCGACAGGGTTGACAGATACGCAGTATTTT
TRBV5-5	.	TRBJ2-4	.	CASSLDDPGWRNIQYF	TGTGCCAGCAGCTTGGACGACCCCGGATGGAGAAACATTCAGTACTTC
TRBV2	.	TRBJ1-2	.	CASSRLRYQGNYGYTF	TGTGCCAGCAGTCGCCTCAGATACCAGGGGAACTATGGCTACACCTTC
TRBV30	.	TRBJ2-1	.	CAWSVRLQQSVNEQFF	TGTGCCTGGAGTGTACGACTCCAACAAAGTGTCAATGAGCAGTTCTTC
TRBV7-2	.	TRBJ2-1	.	CASSPRRNEQFF	TGTGCCAGCAGCCCCAGGAGGAATGAGCAGTTCTTC
TRBV5-1	.	TRBJ2-7	.	CASSLGIGAPEEQYF	TGCGCCAGCAGCTTGGGGATCGGGGCCCCGGAGGAGCAGTACTTC
TRBV10-3	.	TRBJ2-7	once	CAINCTGSISSYEQYF	TGTGCCATCAACTGTACAGGGTCAATAAGCTCCTACGAGCAGTACTTC
TRBV5-4	.	TRBJ2-2	once	CASSLAGVGGELFF	TGTGCCAGCAGCTTGGCGGGAGTTGGCGGGGAGCTGTTTTTT
TRBV6-6	.	TRBJ1-2	.	CASSYLDYGYTF	TGTGCCAGCAGTTACCTGGACTATGGCTACACCTTC
TRBV7-3	.	TRBJ2-2	.	CASSSKTGVNTGELFF	TGTGCCAGCAGCTCGAAAACGGGAGTGAACACCGGGGAGCTGTTTTTT
TRBV4-1	TRBD2	TRBJ2-3	.	CASSRASGRASTDTQYF	TGCGCCAGCAGCCGCGCGAGCGGGAGGGCTAGCACAGATACGCAGTATTTT
TRBV6-6	.	TRBJ2-7	.	CASRQRGSYEQYF	TGTGCCAGCAGGCAACGGGGCAGCTACGAGCAGTACTTC
TRBV5-8	.	TRBJ1-5	.	CASSLHGFNNQPQHF	TGTGCCAGCAGCTTGCACGGGTTCAACAATCAGCCCCAGCATTTT
TRBV27	TRBD1	TRBJ1-5	.	CASSFDRGRGVQHF	TGTGCCAGCAGTTTCGACAGGGGGCGAGGGGTCCAGCATTTT
TRBV20-1	.	TRBJ1-1	.	CSGRASVEAFF	TGCAGTGGTCGTGCTTCGGTGGAAGCTTTCTTT
TRBV19	TRBD1	TRBJ2-7	.	CASSSRTGTYEQYF	TGTGCCAGTAGTAGCCGGACAGGAACCTACGAGCAGTACTTC
TRBV5-1	.	TRBJ2-3	.	CASSLGVAGSTDTQYF	TGCGCCAGCAGCCTGGGGGTTGCGGGATCCACAGATACGCAGTATTTT
TRBV12-5	TRBD2	TRBJ2-1	.	CASGKIAGGHYNEQFF	TGTGCTAGTGGAAAAATAGCGGGAGGCCACTACAATGAGCAGTTCTTC
TRBV21-1	.	TRBJ2-4	.	CASRGRGLRKNIQYF	TGTGCCAGCAGGGGGCGCGGGCTTCGTAAAAACATTCAGTACTTC
TRBV10-3	.	TRBJ2-5	.	CAISESPIETQYF	TGTGCCATCAGTGAGTCTCCAATCGAGACCCAGTACTTC
TRBV28	TRBD1	TRBJ1-5	.	CASSRTDRVNQPQHF	TGTGCCAGCAGTAGGACTGACAGGGTCAATCAGCCCCAGCATTTT
TRBV18	TRBD1	TRBJ2-7	.	CASSPRTGSYEQYF	TGTGCCAGCTCACCACGGACAGGGAGCTACGAGCAGTACTTC
TRBV7-8	.	TRBJ2-7	.	CASSPRGSGSFYEQYF	TGTGCCAGCAGCCCCAGGGGGAGCGGGAGCTTCTACGAGCAGTACTTC
TRBV4-2	.	TRBJ1-2	.	CASSQAGTDNYGYTF	TGTGCCAGCAGCCAAGCTGGGACGGATAACTATGGCTACACCTTC
TRBV6-5	TRBD1	TRBJ1-3	.	CASSYSKQGGNTIYF	TGTGCCAGCAGTTACTCGAAACAGGGGGGAAACACCATATATTTT
TRBV5-1	.	TRBJ2-3	few	CASSLRLLGGTDTQYF	TGCGCCAGCAGCTTGCGGTTGCTAGGGGGAACAGATACGCAGTATTTT
TRBV28	.	TRBJ2-7	.	CASSFPRDSYEQYF	TGTGCCAGCAGTTTCCCCCGTGACAGCTACGAGCAGTACTTC
TRBV5-5	.	TRBJ2-7	.	CASSLAQMVSYEQYF	TGTGCCAGCAGCTTGGCCCAGATGGTCTCCTACGAGCAGTACTTC
TRBV28	.	TRBJ1-4	.	CASSSTYEKLFF	TGTGCCAGCAGTTCTACCTATGAAAAACTGTTTTTT
TRBV27	TRBD2	TRBJ2-3	.	CASSALGTSGGSTDTQYF	TGTGCCAGCAGTGCGCTCGGGACTAGCGGGGGAAGCACAGATACGCAGTATTTT
TRBV5-1	TRBD2	TRBJ2-3	.	CASSYTTRTSGSGAGTDTQYF	TGCGCCAGCAGCTACACTACCAGGACTAGCGGGTCTGGGGCTGGCACAGATACGCAGTATTTT
TRBV7-2	.	TRBJ2-7	.	CASSLSSSSYEQYF	TGTGCCAGCAGCTTAAGCAGCTCGTCCTACGAGCAGTACTTC
TRBV15	.	TRBJ2-7	.	CATSRPNRAPYEQYF	TGTGCCACCAGCAGGCCGAACAGGGCGCCCTACGAGCAGTACTTC
TRBV29-1	.	TRBJ1-2	.	CSAGRAAGEGYTF	TGCAGCGCCGGGCGTGCGGCAGGGGAAGGCTACACCTTC
TRBV29-1	TRBD1	TRBJ2-3	.	CSAKKTGSTDTQYF	TGCAGCGCCAAAAAGACAGGGAGCACAGATACGCAGTATTTT
TRBV5-1	.	TRBJ2-5	.	CASSPLDGQLTQYF	TGCGCCAGCAGCCCACTCGACGGCCAGCTGACCCAGTACTTC
TRBV7-9	.	TRBJ1-3	once	CASSLGRSGNTIYF	TGTGCCAGCAGCTTAGGGCGCTCTGGAAACACCATATATTTT
TRBV7-2	TRBD2	TRBJ2-7	once	CASSIGTSFDEQYF	TGTGCCAGCAGCATCGGGACTAGTTTCGACGAGCAGTACTTC
TRBV27	.	TRBJ2-7	.	CASSSRSQTYEQYF	TGTGCCAGCAGCTCTCGGTCCCAAACCTACGAGCAGTACTTC
TRBV5-1	TRBD1	TRBJ1-1	.	CASSLAGGVTEAFF	TGCGCCAGCAGCTTGGCAGGGGGCGTCACTGAAGCTTTCTTT
TRBV30	TRBD1	TRBJ1-5	.	CAWSDGTVNQPQHF	TGTGCCTGGAGTGACGGGACAGTTAATCAGCCCCAGCATTTT
TRBV7-2	.	TRBJ1-5	.	CASSLGPGSNQPQHF	TGTGCCAGCAGCTTAGGCCCAGGATCCAATCAGCCCCAGCATTTT
TRBV27	TRBD2	TRBJ2-2	once	CASSSRTSGIGELFF	TGTGCCAGCAGTTCGCGGACTAGCGGGATCGGGGAGCTGTTTTTT